This T cell receptor (beta chain) was captured in a study of blood T cell repertoires in COVID-19. Looking at the study overall: PBMCs, B-cell-depleted T cells, or T cells provided the cDNA or gDNA that made up the material.

Original processing notes: Estimated nucleated cell counts came from reference gene primer amplification. Profiled with immunoSEQ multiplex PCR; TCRdb holds only in-frame clones, not every one. Clone size and V and J calls were adopted from that table, with D and trimming inferred from the DNA. Altogether approximately 300,000 clones are present, roughly 82% being singletons, with the ten largest covering about 1.7%. The sequencing input was peripheral blood. This clonotype was sampled from a woman between 50 and 59 years old with acute or convalescent COVID-19.

The CDR3 DNA is TGTGCCAGCAGCCCCACCGGGACTAGCGGGTCCACGCAGTATTTT. It translates to CASSPTGTSGSTQYF. The chain employs TRBV7-2 and TRBJ2-3, with 12 bases lining up with TRBD2. V was pared by 5 bases and J by 9 bases, with 9 bases of the junction left unmatched. The germline V gene encodes CDR1 SGHTA and CDR2 FQGNSA. CDR3 length: 15 amino acids.